This T cell receptor beta chain was recorded in a study of blood T cell repertoires in COVID-19. At the level of the study: PBMCs, B-cell-depleted T cells, or T cells provided the cDNA or gDNA that made up the material.

Repertoires were generated with immunoSEQ multiplex PCR, while TCRdb's copy carries only in-frame clones and drops some. The sample lists approximately 360,000 clones; around four fifths were seen once. Ages ranged from about 18 to 89 years, with residence in 24 US areas. CDR3 length: 13 residues. V was pared by 4 bases and J by 7 bases, with 7 bases of the junction left unmatched. Germline CDR1 and CDR2: SGHDT and YYEEEE. This clone was picked up one time. This rearrangement joins TRBV5-6 to TRBJ1-2, with 7 bases aligning to TRBD1. The sequencing input was PBMCs or T cells enriched from blood (not recorded which). The source of this sequence is a woman aged 45-60 years who had recovered from COVID-19. CDR3 protein: CASSPDRDVGYTF. DNA of the CDR3: TGTGCCAGCAGCCCTGACAGGGATGTTGGCTACACCTTC.